These 24 T cell receptor beta chains were all obtained from the same sample, sequenced in a study of OX40 agonist ivuxolimab in advanced cancers. Some clones are missing from TCRdb's copy, which holds only in-frame ones; the method was immunoSEQ multiplex PCR. The table includes roughly 43,000 clones, about 90% detected once. The sample was CD4+ or CD8+ T cells sorted from blood, taken in a trial of the OX40 agonist ivuxolimab. All receptors derive from an adult with an advanced solid tumor such as melanoma, head and neck, liver or kidney cancer.

V is TRBV5-6 and J is TRBJ2-5; D is unclear. This CDR3 spans 13 amino acids. V lost 2 bases to trimming and J lost 5 bases, with 10 bases between them. Germline lookup yields CDR1 SGHDT and CDR2 YYEEEE. This chain's CDR3 is CASSLKGFETQYF. In DNA, the CDR3 is TGTGCCAGCAGCTTAAAGGGATTTGAGACCCAGTACTTC.

The chain recombines TRBV6-1 with TRBJ1-2, with a possible D match to TRBD1 (6 bases). V lost 2 bases to trimming and J lost 5 bases, with 12 bases between them. CDR1 MNHNS and CDR2 SASEGT come from the germline V gene. The CDR3 covers 14 residues. Here the CDR3 DNA reads TGTGCCAGCAGTGAAATGGGACATTTGTATGGCTACACCTTC. This gives the protein CASSEMGHLYGYTF.

This chain links TRBV5-1 with TRBJ2-1; perhaps TRBD2 as D (5 bases). Trimming cost V 0 bases and J 1 base, with 8 bases left between them. The CDR3 consists of 15 residues. CDR1 is SGHRS, CDR2 YFSETQ, per germline. This CDR3 reads CASSLVGSSYNEQFF. The CDR3 DNA is TGCGCCAGCAGCTTGGTTGGGAGTTCCTACAATGAGCAGTTCTTC.

The CDR3 is CASSLAQGHNSYEQYF. The CDR3 DNA follows: TGCGCCAGCAGCTTGGCGCAGGGCCATAACTCCTACGAGCAGTACTTC. The chain uses TRBV5-1 and TRBJ2-7; D is perhaps TRBD1 (5 bases). This CDR3 contains 16 residues. V was cut by 0 bases and J by 0 bases, with 13 bases left in between. The V gene's germline CDR1 is SGHRS and CDR2 YFSETQ. Variable domain in full (rest from reference TRBV5-1 and TRBJ2-7): KAGVTQTPRYLIKTRGQQVTLSCSPISGHRSVSWYQQTPGQGLQFLFEYFSETQRNKGNFPGRFSGRQFSNSRSEMNVSTLELGDSALYLCASSLAQGHNSYEQYFGPGTRLTVT.

This chain connects TRBV4-1 to TRBJ1-4; possibly TRBD1 for D (5 bases). Trimming removed 0 bases from V and 4 bases from J, with 12 bases in between. This CDR3 is built from 16 residues. Germline values: CDR1 MGHRA, CDR2 YSYEKL. Here the CDR3 DNA reads TGCGCCAGCAGCCAAGATATAAGGGGTTTTAATGAAAAACTGTTTTTT. This encodes CASSQDIRGFNEKLFF.

J is TRBJ2-4 and V is TRBV5-6; no reliable D call. Per germline, CDR1 SGHDT and CDR2 YYEEEE. V was pared by 0 bases and J by 9 bases, with 10 bases between. The CDR3 loop spans 13 amino acids. The CDR3, as DNA: TGTGCCAGCAGCTTGGGGGGTTTGGTCATTCAGTACTTC. Amino acid sequence: CASSLGGLVIQYF.

Only one count was recorded for this clone. The chain couples TRBV30 to TRBJ2-1; D may be TRBD2 (6 bases). With 4 bases removed from V and 9 bases from J, the gap between germline ends came to 16 bases. CDR3 length equals 13 residues. Germline assignment: CDR1 GTSNPN and CDR2 SVGIG (reference sequence). The CDR3 reads CAWIPPGGSEQFF. The DNA for the CDR3 is TGTGCCTGGATTCCACCCGGGGGTTCTGAGCAGTTCTTC.

The rearrangement joins TRBV7-9 to TRBJ1-2, with D uncertain. CDR3 size: 15 residues. V lost 1 base and J lost 1, with 10 bases in between. The germline gives CDR1 SEHNR, CDR2 FQNEAQ (reference sequence). The DNA for the CDR3 is TGTGCCAGCAGCTTAGTCGGACCTAGTAACTATGGCTACACCTTC. Translation: CASSLVGPSNYGYTF.

CDR3 nucleotide sequence: TGTGCCAGCAGTTACCTGGCCGGGGGCGGGCAGCCCCAGCATTTT. Translation gives CASSYLAGGGQPQHF. The rearrangement joins TRBV6-5 to TRBJ1-5; tentatively, D is TRBD1 (6 bases). Trimming took off 2 bases at V and 7 bases at J, with 15 bases between the two ends. This CDR3 is 15 amino acids long. Germline V gene data show CDR1 as MNHEY and CDR2 as SVGAGI.

The J gene is TRBJ2-5, the V gene TRBV9; no reliable D call. V lost 0 bases, J lost 1 base, and 13 bases lay in between. The CDR3 spans 16 residues. Germline V gene lookup returns CDR1 SGDLS and CDR2 YYNGEE. DNA of the CDR3: TGTGCCAGCAGCGTAGGGTCTAGTTGGGTCCAAGAGACCCAGTACTTC. This sequence encodes CASSVGSSWVQETQYF.

This CDR3 reads CALPETNEKLFF. The CDR3 DNA reads as TGTGCCCTACCGGAAACTAATGAAAAACTGTTTTTT. This chain joins TRBV5-3 and TRBJ1-4, with D unclear. TRBV5-3 is noted as an ORF with a role that remains uncertain. The CDR3 covers 12 residues. Trimming removed 10 bases at V and 1 base at J, with 8 bases between.

The chain carries TRBV7-6 and TRBJ1-1; TRBD1 is a possible D gene (5 bases). There are 15 residues in the CDR3. Germline assignment: CDR1 SGHVS and CDR2 FNYEAQ. V lost 4 bases to trimming and J lost 5 bases, with 17 bases between them. The CDR3 is CASSSGPSWGTEAFF. The CDR3 region has the DNA TGTGCCAGCAGCTCGGGACCCTCATGGGGGACTGAAGCTTTCTTT.

The chain links TRBV5-1 to TRBJ1-4; no firm D call. The CDR3 extends over 14 amino acids. Germline V gene sequence: CDR1 SGHRS, CDR2 YFSETQ. V dropped 4 bases and J dropped 5 bases, with 12 bases sitting between them. The CDR3 is CASSERSDNEKLFF. DNA for the CDR3: TGCGCCAGCAGCGAACGGTCCGACAATGAAAAACTGTTTTTT. Full variable domain (outside the CDR3, taken from reference TRBV5-1 and TRBJ1-4): KAGVTQTPRYLIKTRGQQVTLSCSPISGHRSVSWYQQTPGQGLQFLFEYFSETQRNKGNFPGRFSGRQFSNSRSEMNVSTLELGDSALYLCASSERSDNEKLFFGSGTQLSVL.

This chain links TRBV7-9 with TRBJ2-1, with TRBD2 matching over 10 bases. Germline CDR1 SEHNR, CDR2 FQNEAQ (reference sequence). This CDR3 is built from 15 residues. V shed 5 bases and J 6 bases; nucleotides not matched to a gene: 7. CDR3 in DNA: TGTGCCAGCAGCCTTACTAGCGGGGAAACCAATGAGCAGTTCTTC. Its translation: CASSLTSGETNEQFF.

The genes are TRBV5-4 and TRBJ2-7, with 7 bases fitting TRBD2. Looked up from germline, CDR1 is SGHNT and CDR2 is YYREEE (reference sequence). CDR3 length: 15 residues. After removal of 5 bases from V and 3 bases from J, the junction contained 11 bases not matched to a gene. The CDR3 spells CASSPGGGENYEQYF. The DNA for the CDR3 is TGTGCCAGCAGTCCTGGTGGGGGGGAAAACTACGAGCAGTACTTC.

The chain employs TRBV5-1 and TRBJ1-2; 7 bases map to TRBD1. V lost 4 bases and J lost 7; bases outside the gene matches: 4. Germline V lookup: CDR1 SGHRS, CDR2 YFSETQ. This CDR3 comprises 12 residues. The CDR3 region is CASSRTGGGYTF. In nucleotides, the CDR3 is TGCGCCAGCAGCCGGACAGGAGGTGGCTACACCTTC.

The V and J genes are TRBV9 and TRBJ2-6; no reliable D call. The ends were cut back, 4 bases at V and 2 bases at J, with 19 bases in the middle. The germline gives CDR1 SGDLS, CDR2 YYNGEE. The CDR3 runs 18 residues. This CDR3 reads CASSPMRGVMAGANVLTF. In DNA form, the CDR3 reads TGTGCCAGCAGCCCGATGAGAGGAGTGATGGCTGGGGCCAACGTCCTGACTTTC.

This clone was recorded only once. The chain couples TRBV7-9 to TRBJ2-4, with 11 bases identical to TRBD2. The germline V gene encodes CDR1 SEHNR and CDR2 FQNEAQ (reference sequence). The CDR3 consists of 12 residues. The trim removed 11 bases at V and 6 bases at J, leaving 3 bases unmatched. The CDR3 loop is CAVGLAGNIQYF. DNA of the CDR3: TGTGCCGTCGGACTAGCGGGAAACATTCAGTACTTC.

The chain recombines TRBV6-1 with TRBJ1-5; no firm D call. The length of the CDR3 is 14 residues. Germline V gene sequence: CDR1 MNHNS, CDR2 SASEGT. V lost 2 bases and J 7 bases, leaving 12 bases between the germline ends. Here the CDR3 DNA reads TGTGCCAGCAGTGAATCTACGGTCTCCCAGCCCCAGCATTTT. This sequence encodes CASSESTVSQPQHF.

This clone was counted only a few times. V is TRBV2 and J is TRBJ2-5; D unresolved. This CDR3 is built from 15 residues. Germline V gene data show CDR1 as SNHLY and CDR2 as FYNNEI. V was shortened by 4 bases and J by 0 bases, with 12 bases between the two germline ends. CDR3 loop: CASSVSPSYQETQYF. The CDR3 DNA follows: TGTGCCAGCAGTGTAAGCCCCTCGTACCAAGAGACCCAGTACTTC.

The rearrangement uses TRBV5-4 and TRBJ1-1, with TRBD1 as a possible D gene (6 bases). V dropped 4 bases and J dropped 2 bases, with 9 bases sitting between them. In germline, CDR1 is SGHNT, CDR2 YYREEE (reference sequence). The CDR3 has 13 residues. The CDR3 nucleotides are TGTGCCAGCAGCCCCGGGACAAACACTGAAGCTTTCTTT. Its protein product is CASSPGTNTEAFF.

The V gene is TRBV19, the J gene TRBJ1-5; 10 bases fit TRBD1. The germline gives CDR1 LNHDA, CDR2 SQIVND (reference sequence). The CDR3 runs to 16 residues. V trimming: 3 bases; J trimming: 0 bases; junction bases outside the gene matches: 2. The CDR3 region is CASSMGQGTSNQPQHF. The CDR3 coding sequence is TGTGCCAGTAGTATGGGACAGGGGACTAGCAATCAGCCCCAGCATTTT.

This clone was recorded only once. The chain employs TRBV4-2 and TRBJ2-2, with 8 bases aligning to TRBD2. V lost 2 bases, J lost 1 base, and 6 bases stayed unmatched. Germline V CDR1 and CDR2: LGHNA, YNFKEQ. The CDR3 is 17 residues long. CDR3 nucleotides: TGTGCCAGCAGCCAATACCCGGGGGGGCTGAACACCGGGGAGCTGTTTTTT. It specifies CASSQYPGGLNTGELFF.

The chain carries TRBV6-1 and TRBJ2-7; TRBD2 is a possible D gene (5 bases). The CDR3 extends over 15 amino acids. The germline gives CDR1 MNHNS, CDR2 SASEGT. The germline V and J ends were trimmed by 5 bases and 2 bases, with 16 bases remaining between them. Here the CDR3 reads CASSRYGSGTYEQYF. The DNA of the CDR3 is TGTGCCAGCAGTCGTTATGGGAGTGGAACCTACGAGCAGTACTTC.